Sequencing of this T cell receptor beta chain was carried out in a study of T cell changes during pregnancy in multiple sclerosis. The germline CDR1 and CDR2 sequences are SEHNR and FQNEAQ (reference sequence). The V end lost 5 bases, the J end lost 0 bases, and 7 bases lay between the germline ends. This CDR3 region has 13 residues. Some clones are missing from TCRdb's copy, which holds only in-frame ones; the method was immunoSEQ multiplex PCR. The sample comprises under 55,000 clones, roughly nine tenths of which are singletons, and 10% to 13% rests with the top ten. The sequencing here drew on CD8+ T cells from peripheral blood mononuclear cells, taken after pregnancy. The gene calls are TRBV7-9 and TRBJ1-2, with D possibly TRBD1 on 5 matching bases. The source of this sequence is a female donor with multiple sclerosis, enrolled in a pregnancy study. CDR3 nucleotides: TGTGCCAGCAGCACAGGAGCTAACTATGGCTACACCTTC. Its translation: CASSTGANYGYTF. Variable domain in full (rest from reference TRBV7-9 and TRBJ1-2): DTGVSQNPRHKITKRGQNVTFRCDPISEHNRLYWYRQTLGQGPEFLTYFQNEAQLEKSRLLSDRFSAERPKGSFSTLEIQRTEQGDSAMYLCASSTGANYGYTFGSGTRLTVV.